This T cell receptor beta chain was obtained from a study of STAT3 mutations in large granular lymphocyte leukemia. As for the study in general: Canonical activating STAT3 mutations were detected in roughly half of the longitudinally sequenced T-LGLL patients. Over half of T-LGLL patients had one or more immunosuppressive regimens. General study points: Every T-cell large granular lymphocyte leukemia patient had at least one immunodominant TCR beta clonotype. Some patients had dominant TCR clones larger than their STAT3 mutant burden. After therapy, about 35% of the 18 patients switched clonotypes, all new clones STAT3 wild type.

Points on this clone: The antigen is not known.

Repertoires were generated with immunoSEQ multiplex PCR, while TCRdb's copy carries only in-frame clones and drops some. This sample has fewer than 20,000 clones; about 83% occur once, and the top ten carry around 9%. The sample was peripheral blood mononuclear cells. This sequence originates from a middle-aged man with T-cell large granular lymphocyte leukemia. Some clones in this sample may be carry-over from other donors' samples.

The CDR3 region has the DNA TGTGCCAGCAGCGTCGGGCGGTTCCAAGAGACCCAGTACTTC. Protein product: CASSVGRFQETQYF. The chain has TRBV27 and TRBJ2-5, with unresolved D. CDR1 is MNHEY, CDR2 SMNVEV, per germline (reference sequence). Trimming left V 6 bases short and J 1 base short, with 12 bases between. This CDR3 is 14 amino acids long.